These 17 T cell receptor beta chains originate from one sample sequenced in a study of shared clonotypes between healthy human individuals. Some clones are missing from TCRdb's copy, which holds only in-frame ones; the method was immunoSEQ multiplex PCR. Found here are more than 2 million clones, approximately 94% of them singletons; the top ten hold roughly 0.13%. The sample comprised naive CD4+ T cells sorted from blood. Subset in this sample: CD45RA+ positively selected. These receptors originate from a man aged 18 to 30 in good health.

The rearrangement joins TRBV4-1 to TRBJ2-2; D possibly corresponds to TRBD1 (6 bases). The V and J ends lost 3 bases and 2 bases respectively, with 13 bases between them. Per germline, CDR1 MGHRA and CDR2 YSYEKL. The CDR3 loop spans 16 amino acids. The chain's CDR3 is CASSHAGVPNTGELFF. The CDR3 region has the DNA TGCGCCAGCAGCCATGCAGGGGTCCCAAACACCGGGGAGCTGTTTTTT.

This clone was found once. The V call is TRBV10-3, the J call TRBJ2-2, with 8 bases aligning to TRBD2. This CDR3 spans 15 amino acids. Trimming removed 3 bases from V and 4 bases from J; junction bases left unmatched: 4. Germline V gene data show CDR1 as ENHRY and CDR2 as SYGVKD. The CDR3 nucleotides are TGTGCCATCAGTGACTTCCTAGCGGGCACCGGGGAGCTGTTTTTT. Its translation: CAISDFLAGTGELFF.

V usage is TRBV10-2 and J usage is TRBJ2-6; 9 nucleotides align to TRBD2. The CDR3 contains 16 residues. Per the germline V gene, CDR1 is WSHSY and CDR2 is SAAADI. V lost 2 bases and J lost 2; bases outside the gene matches: 1. This chain's CDR3 is CASSESGRTGANVLTF. The CDR3 DNA reads TGCGCCAGCAGTGAGAGCGGGAGGACTGGGGCCAACGTCCTGACTTTC.

This sequence joins TRBV2 and TRBJ2-5; weak D call: TRBD1 (5 bases). This CDR3 has 13 residues. Trimming removed 7 bases from V and 5 bases from J, with 14 bases in between. Germline V CDR1 and CDR2: SNHLY, FYNNEI. The CDR3 region has the DNA TGTGCCAGCAATCGGCAGGGTTTTGAGACCCAGTACTTC. Translating it yields CASNRQGFETQYF.

The sample holds one count of this clone. The chain has TRBV5-4 and TRBJ2-1; TRBD2 aligns across 12 bases. Trimming took 4 bases from V and 4 from J; bases not matched to a gene: 6. This CDR3 is built from 16 residues. CDR1 is SGHNT, CDR2 YYREEE, per germline (reference sequence). The CDR3 sequence is CASSRGTSGLYNEQFF. The CDR3 DNA follows: TGTGCCAGCAGCCGCGGGACTAGCGGGTTATACAATGAGCAGTTCTTC.

This clone appeared once. The chain has TRBV10-3 and TRBJ1-4; no reliable D call. Germline-derived CDR1 and CDR2 are ENHRY and SYGVKD. This CDR3 contains 13 residues. V lost 2 bases and J lost 12, with 13 bases in between. The CDR3 region has the DNA TGTGCCATCAGTGAGCCATGGCCCGGGGAACTGTTTTTT. Translation: CAISEPWPGELFF.

The CDR3 region has the DNA TGTGCCAGCAGTTCAGCGTCGGGGACGCAGTATTTT. It specifies CASSSASGTQYF. The chain employs TRBV28 and TRBJ2-3, with a tentative D call TRBD2 (5 bases). CDR3 length: 12 residues. CDR1 MDHEN and CDR2 SYDVKM come from the germline V gene. Trimming took off 4 bases at V and 9 bases at J, with 11 bases between the two ends.

This rearrangement joins TRBV28 to TRBJ2-3, with TRBD1 as a possible D gene (5 bases). Germline loops: CDR1 MDHEN, CDR2 SYDVKM. The CDR3 runs 15 residues. Deletions cut 4 bases from V and 2 bases from J, with 13 bases between. The CDR3 bases are TGTGCCAGCAGTTCAGGGATTAGGGCCACAGATACGCAGTATTTT. Translated, it gives CASSSGIRATDTQYF.

This chain uses TRBV5-5 with TRBJ2-7, with D tentatively TRBD1 (6 bases). Between the trimmed V and J ends, which lost 5 bases and 4 bases, there was a span of 10 bases. The CDR3 consists of 12 residues. Germline CDR1 is SGHKS and CDR2 is YYEKEE (reference sequence). CDR3 region: CASSEQGYEQYF. CDR3 coding DNA: TGTGCCAGCAGTGAACAGGGATACGAGCAGTACTTC.

The chain recombines TRBV10-3 with TRBJ1-2; 7 bases are a match to TRBD1. J gave up 8 bases and V 11 bases, and 8 bases lay outside the gene matches. Per the germline V gene, CDR1 is ENHRY and CDR2 is SYGVKD. This CDR3 spans 11 amino acids. The CDR3 nucleotides are TGTGCCGTCTCACAGGGGATGGGCTACACCTTC. Translation: CAVSQGMGYTF.

This clone was detected only a few times. The genes are TRBV15 and TRBJ1-2, with D perhaps matching TRBD1 (6 bases). Between the trimmed V and J ends, which lost 0 bases and 2 bases, there was a span of 7 bases. The CDR3 consists of 14 residues. The germline CDR1 and CDR2 sequences are LNHNV and YYDKDF (reference sequence). For the CDR3, the DNA is TGTGCCACCAGCAGAGATACAGGGAACTATGGCTACACCTTC. Its translation: CATSRDTGNYGYTF.

This sequence joins TRBV6-5 and TRBJ2-7; 7 bases line up with TRBD1. V was clipped by 6 bases and J by 5 bases; unmatched bases: 7. CDR1 MNHEY and CDR2 SVGAGI come from the germline V gene. The CDR3 consists of 13 residues. The CDR3 nucleotides are TGTGCCAGCAGCCGGGACAGCCGGCACGAGCAGTACTTC. It codes for CASSRDSRHEQYF.

This rearrangement joins TRBV6-1 to TRBJ1-6; 7 positions agree with TRBD1. Per germline, CDR1 MNHNS and CDR2 SASEGT. The junction had 9 bases not matched to a gene; V was cut back by 4 bases and J by 9 bases. This CDR3 spans 15 amino acids. CDR3 coding DNA: TGTGCCAGCAGTGGATCCGGGACAGCGGGTTCACCCCTCCACTTT. Amino acids: CASSGSGTAGSPLHF.

V is TRBV9 and J is TRBJ2-5; TRBD2 agrees at 11 bases. The germline V gene encodes CDR1 SGDLS and CDR2 YYNGEE. V lost 3 bases and J lost 5; bases outside the gene matches: 6. The CDR3 totals 15 residues. The CDR3 DNA reads TGTGCCAGCAGCGCGCTAGCGGGAGGCGGGGAGACCCAGTACTTC. It yields the protein CASSALAGGGETQYF.

This chain uses TRBV7-3 with TRBJ2-1, with 10 bases fitting TRBD2. CDR3 size: 15 residues. Germline loops: CDR1 SGHTA, CDR2 FQGTGA. With 5 bases clipped from V and 7 bases from J, the junction kept 8 bases outside the gene matches. DNA for the CDR3: TGTGCCAGCAGCGCCCCTAGCGGGGGTAAGAATGAGCAGTTCTTC. This sequence encodes CASSAPSGGKNEQFF.

This chain connects TRBV5-1 to TRBJ2-1, with D perhaps being TRBD1 or TRBD2 (5 bases each). V was pared by 0 bases and J by 6 bases, with 16 bases between. The CDR3 is made up of 16 amino acids. Germline V CDR1 and CDR2: SGHRS, YFSETQ. CDR3 nucleotide sequence: TGCGCCAGCAGCTTGGGTACCGGGACCAATTTCAATGAGCAGTTCTTC. Protein sequence: CASSLGTGTNFNEQFF.

The chain recombines TRBV7-2 with TRBJ1-1; the D is unclear. V shed 1 base and J shed 4 bases, with 7 bases lying between them. CDR1 SGHTA and CDR2 FQGNSA come from the germline V gene. The CDR3 is made up of 13 amino acids. This CDR3 reads CASSLGSSTEAFF. As DNA, the CDR3 is TGTGCCAGCAGCTTAGGCAGCTCCACTGAAGCTTTCTTT.